The entry that follows covers one T cell receptor beta chain sequence. Its matching antigen is unknown. The TCR beta cDNA libraries contained unique molecular identifiers. Some 500,000 cDNA molecules were recovered from an input of roughly 0.95 to 10 million T cells. MiXCR was run by TCRdb on the PCR reads, yielding one entry per CDR3 protein. This repertoire shows approximately 730,000 distinct CDR3 sequences, under 60% found once; its top ten account for approximately 4.4%. The CDR3 runs 15 residues. The germline V gene has CDR1 LGHNA and CDR2 YSLEER. Trimming removed 0 bases from V and 9 bases from J, with 12 bases in between. The sample comes from a study of post-analysis software for immune sequencing data. The overall study: Relapsing-remitting, secondary progressive and progressive-relapsing forms of multiple sclerosis all featured among disease courses.

Regarding the study as a whole: Elevated frequency relative to controls characterized four or five TRBV segments in patients, TRBV5-6, TRBV5-1 and TRBV20-1 among them. Normalized Chao1 diversity in multiple sclerosis patients fell significantly below that of controls. Pronounced co-clustering by F measure was evident among identically batched samples.

What was sequenced was blood. The chain couples TRBV4-3 to TRBJ1-6; a possible D gene is TRBD1 (6 bases). This receptor was obtained from a girl aged 5 to 17 with multiple sclerosis. CDR3 sequence: CASSQDVQGTSPLHF. The CDR3 region has the DNA TGCGCCAGCAGCCAAGATGTTCAGGGGACTTCACCCCTCCACTTT.